Sequencing of this T cell receptor (beta chain) was carried out in a study of cytomegalovirus exposure and HLA in healthy donors. Study-wide findings and caveats: Most TCR sequences showed up rarely, but some public TCRs showed up in many donors. According to reports, the classifier identified cytomegalovirus status with high specificity and sensitivity. TCR beta chains numbering more than 150 were designated cytomegalovirus-associated. It was found in a later analysis that first-cohort TCR clusters tended to co-occur in the 100 to 150 validation repertoires.

Data came from immunoSEQ multiplex PCR; TCRdb stores just in-frame clones and leaves some out. The sample includes 100,000 to 150,000 clones, 88% of them seen just once. Germline CDR1 MNHEY, CDR2 SMNVEV (reference sequence). The CDR3 sequence is 16 residues long. V lost 5 bases and J lost 3, with 20 bases in between. As regards this clone: Its antigen is as yet unknown.

Sequences were obtained from PBMCs. This chain joins TRBV27 and TRBJ2-7; tentative D call: TRBD1 (5 bases). The sequence was collected from a man between 18 and 35 years old in good health and CMV-seronegative. The CDR3 protein is CASSRSSAGFGYEQYF. CDR3 sequence (DNA): TGTGCCAGCAGTCGTTCCAGCGCAGGGTTTGGCTACGAGCAGTACTTC.